What follows are 22 T cell receptor beta chains derived from one specimen sequenced in a study of spatial heterogeneity in lung cancer. Whole-study findings and limits: Mutation tallies in tumors tracked expanded intratumoral alpha and beta TCR counts.

Time point of the sample: sample taken at primary tumor resection. TCRdb redid the calling of the 5' RACE reads with MiXCR, one entry per CDR3 protein. The table includes thousands of distinct CDR3 sequences, 4.1% detected once. These receptors' targets are unknown. The sample here was lung tumor tissue, taken at surgery. Receptors originate from a male donor with early-stage non-small cell lung cancer.

Ten or more counts support this clonotype. J is TRBJ1-2 and V is TRBV12-3 or TRBV12-4; TRBD1 agrees at 8 bases. Trimming at V came to 6 bases and at J to 2 bases, leaving 5 bases not matched to a gene. The CDR3 has 14 residues. DNA of the CDR3: TGTGCCAGCAGGTCGACAGGGGCCAACTATGGCTACACCTTC. Protein product: CASRSTGANYGYTF.

In its sample, this clonotype was seen many times. The chain employs TRBV6-1 and TRBJ1-6; D might be TRBD1 (5 bases). The CDR3 has 16 residues. CDR1 and CDR2 from the germline V gene are MNHNS and SASEGT. Trimming removed 7 bases from V and 8 bases from J, with 21 bases in between. The CDR3 protein is CASIEFARGLYSPLHF. The CDR3 region has the DNA TGTGCCAGCATCGAGTTTGCTAGGGGTTTGTATTCACCCCTCCACTTT.

This clonotype was counted ten times or more. V is TRBV6-5 and J is TRBJ2-1, with 7 bases fitting TRBD2. This CDR3 contains 14 residues. The V and J ends lost 5 bases and 8 bases, in that order; junction bases with no gene match: 9. CDR1 MNHEY and CDR2 SVGAGI come from the germline V gene. The CDR3 DNA reads TGTGCCAGCAGTCTCCGACTAGCCGCCTATGAGCAGTTCTTC. It is translated as CASSLRLAAYEQFF.

In its sample, this clonotype was seen many times. The chain links TRBV19 to TRBJ1-5; no firm D call. The CDR3 length is 12 residues. Trimming shortened V by 7 bases and J by 1 base, and 5 bases separated the two germline ends. Germline V CDR1 and CDR2: LNHDA, SQIVND (reference sequence). CDR3 protein: CASTQSNQPQHF. In nucleotides, the CDR3 is TGTGCCAGTACCCAAAGCAATCAGCCCCAGCATTTT.

This clonotype is medium-sized by share. This rearrangement joins TRBV7-9 to TRBJ1-4, with D perhaps matching TRBD1 (5 bases). Germline V gene lookup returns CDR1 SEHNR and CDR2 FQNEAQ (reference sequence). The length of the CDR3 is 15 residues. V shed 0 bases and J shed 5 bases, with 10 bases lying between them. The CDR3 loop reads CASSLAGKGNEKLFF. The CDR3 DNA reads as TGTGCCAGCAGCTTAGCAGGGAAGGGGAATGAAAAACTGTTTTTT.

This clonotype was detected many times. V usage is TRBV10-3 and J usage is TRBJ2-1, with D perhaps matching TRBD1 or TRBD2 (5 bases each). Germline values: CDR1 ENHRY, CDR2 SYGVKD. The ends were cut back, 4 bases at V and 9 bases at J, with 16 bases in the middle. The CDR3 extends over 14 amino acids. CDR3 residues: CAISVWGSGGEQFF. CDR3 in DNA: TGTGCCATCAGTGTTTGGGGGAGTGGCGGTGAGCAGTTCTTC.

V gene TRBV28 combines with J gene TRBJ2-5; D might be TRBD1 or TRBD2, each matching 5 bases. Looked up from germline, CDR1 is MDHEN and CDR2 is SYDVKM. Trimming took 6 bases from V and 4 from J, leaving 12 bases between them. The CDR3 is 13 amino acids. The CDR3 DNA reads TGTGCCAGCAGGAGGGGTATGAGAGAGACCCAGTACTTC. It yields the protein CASRRGMRETQYF.

This clonotype was counted at least ten times. The chain recombines TRBV12-3 or TRBV12-4 with TRBJ2-5, with TRBD2 matching over 14 bases. This CDR3 comprises 16 residues. V gave up 5 bases and J gave up 4 bases; unmatched junction bases: 6. CDR3 residues: CASSPRGLAGGETQYF. In DNA, the CDR3 is TGTGCCAGCAGTCCTAGAGGACTAGCGGGAGGAGAGACCCAGTACTTC.

The CDR3: CASGVFRTGKGNEQFF. DNA of the CDR3: TGTGCCAGCGGGGTATTTCGGACAGGGAAGGGGAATGAGCAGTTCTTC. The chain joins TRBV28 to TRBJ2-1; 8 bases line up with TRBD1. Germline V gene sequence: CDR1 MDHEN, CDR2 SYDVKM. V lost 8 bases to trimming and J lost 7 bases; unmatched junction nucleotides: 16. This CDR3 region has 16 residues.

Judged by abundance, this clonotype is medium-sized. The genes are TRBV12-3 or TRBV12-4 and TRBJ1-1; D is possibly TRBD1 (5 bases). The CDR3 is 16 residues long. The germline V and J ends were trimmed by 2 bases and 0 bases, with 13 bases remaining between them. The CDR3 sequence: CASSLILRGLNTEAFF. As DNA, the CDR3 is TGTGCCAGCAGTTTAATTTTGAGGGGCTTGAACACTGAAGCTTTCTTT.

This clonotype rates as medium-sized (0.01 to 0.1%). The CDR3 sequence is CSASGTGYQETQYF. CDR3 sequence (DNA): TGCAGTGCTAGTGGGACGGGGTACCAAGAGACCCAGTACTTC. The chain joins TRBV20-1 to TRBJ2-5; D might be TRBD1 or TRBD2, each matching 5 bases. V was shortened by 3 bases and J by 0 bases, with 11 bases between the two germline ends. The germline V gene encodes CDR1 DFQATT and CDR2 SNEGSKA (reference sequence). The CDR3 is 14 residues long.

By share, this clonotype counts as medium-sized. The chain uses TRBV7-9 and TRBJ1-1; TRBD1 agrees at 7 bases. This CDR3 region has 15 residues. Germline V gene lookup returns CDR1 SEHNR and CDR2 FQNEAQ (reference sequence). V lost 1 base and J lost 6; bases outside the gene matches: 8. The CDR3 here is CASSLVTGEAAEAFF. As DNA, the CDR3 is TGTGCCAGCAGCTTAGTTACAGGGGAGGCGGCTGAAGCTTTCTTT.

By share, this clonotype ranks as medium-sized. The chain recombines TRBV7-8 with TRBJ1-2; D gene ambiguous. The germline V and J ends were trimmed by 3 bases and 3 bases, with 26 bases remaining between them. This CDR3 has 19 amino acids. Per germline, CDR1 SGHVS and CDR2 FQNEAQ. The CDR3 DNA is TGTGCCAGCAGCTTCATAGGATCGGCAGCCACTGATCTCGACTATGGCTACACCTTC. Amino acids: CASSFIGSAATDLDYGYTF.

This clonotype is medium-sized (0.01 to 0.1%) in the sample. The chain employs TRBV20-1 and TRBJ2-5, with D tentatively TRBD2 (6 bases). This CDR3 is 13 amino acids long. Per the germline V gene, CDR1 is DFQATT and CDR2 is SNEGSKA (reference sequence). The CDR3 DNA reads TGCAGCGCCCAAAGGAGGGACCAAGAGACCCAGTACTTC. It is translated as CSAQRRDQETQYF.

This clonotype was found many times. This sequence joins TRBV18 and TRBJ1-4; D remains ambiguous. Germline V gives CDR1 KGHSH, CDR2 LQKENI. The CDR3 is made up of 13 amino acids. Trimming took 5 bases from V and 6 from J, leaving 10 bases between them. The CDR3 protein is CASSDRWDEKLFF. DNA for the CDR3: TGTGCCAGCTCAGACCGATGGGATGAAAAACTGTTTTTT.

By sample fraction, this clonotype is large. This chain joins TRBV28 and TRBJ2-3; 12 bases align to TRBD2. The germline V gene has CDR1 MDHEN and CDR2 SYDVKM. The CDR3 totals 17 residues. Unmatched junction bases numbered 4, after V lost 1 base and J lost 2 bases. Written as DNA, the CDR3 is TGTGCCAGCAGTTTATCGACTAGCGGGGGACTCACAGATACGCAGTATTTT. This encodes CASSLSTSGGLTDTQYF.

This clonotype was detected many times. The chain has TRBV12-3 or TRBV12-4 and TRBJ2-7; D assignment may be TRBD1 or TRBD2 (5 bases each). This CDR3 comprises 14 residues. With 6 bases removed from V and 1 base from J, the gap between germline ends came to 13 bases. CDR3 sequence reads: CASRPSGRSYEQYV. DNA of the CDR3: TGTGCCAGCAGACCATCGGGACGGTCCTACGAGCAGTACGTC.

This clonotype was counted at least ten times. The chain recombines TRBV9 with TRBJ2-5, with D perhaps matching TRBD1 or TRBD2 (5 bases each). Germline CDR1 is SGDLS and CDR2 is YYNGEE. Trimming pared 4 bases from V and 3 bases from J, leaving 19 bases between. The CDR3 runs 16 residues. This chain's CDR3 is CASSRGTLLWEETQYF. The CDR3, as DNA: TGTGCCAGCAGCCGAGGGACCCTACTCTGGGAAGAGACCCAGTACTTC. Full variable domain (outside the CDR3, taken from reference TRBV9 and TRBJ2-5): DSGVTQTPKHLITATGQRVTLRCSPRSGDLSVYWYQQSLDQGLQFLIQYYNGEERAKGNILERFSAQQFPDLHSELNLSSLELGDSALYFCASSRGTLLWEETQYFGPGTRLLVL.

In this sample, this clonotype turned up many times. Here the CDR3 reads CASSQEVRGRETEAFF. The CDR3 DNA is TGTGCCAGCAGCCAAGAGGTCAGGGGGCGAGAGACTGAAGCTTTCTTT. The gene calls are TRBV14 and TRBJ1-1; 8 nucleotides align to TRBD1. The V segment lost 0 bases and the J segment 5 bases; nucleotides outside the gene matches: 8. The CDR3 is 16 amino acids. Germline V gene data show CDR1 as SGHDN and CDR2 as FVKESK.

V gene TRBV6-2 or TRBV6-3 combines with J gene TRBJ1-2; D is uncertain. Germline values: CDR1 MNHEY, CDR2 SVGEGT. CDR3 length: 13 residues. V was cut by 5 bases and J by 4 bases, with 11 bases left in between. CDR3 region: CASSTDAGYGYTF. CDR3 nucleotide sequence: TGTGCCAGCAGTACCGACGCAGGCTATGGCTACACCTTC.

This clonotype was seen ten or more times. The gene calls are TRBV5-1 and TRBJ2-3; D uncertain. The CDR3 has 12 amino acids. Germline values: CDR1 SGHRS, CDR2 YFSETQ. Trimming stripped 0 bases from V and 5 bases from J, with 4 bases between. CDR3 region: CASSLAGDTQYF. Here the CDR3 DNA reads TGCGCCAGCAGCTTGGCCGGAGATACGCAGTATTTT.

By share of the sample, this clonotype is medium-sized. The chain employs TRBV4-2 and TRBJ2-6, with 9 bases aligning to TRBD1. The germline V gene has CDR1 LGHNA and CDR2 YNFKEQ. The trim removed 4 bases at V and 1 base at J, leaving 5 bases unmatched. The CDR3 loop spans 17 amino acids. The DNA for the CDR3 is TGTGCCAGCAGCCGAGAACAGGGGGCTTCTGGGGCCAACGTCCTGACTTTC. The encoded protein is CASSREQGASGANVLTF.